These T cell receptor beta chains were read from a single sample in a study of CD8 T cells in Susac syndrome. TCRdb reanalysed the immunoSEQ multiplex PCR reads using MiXCR and keeps one entry per CDR3 protein. Of 120,000 to 150,000 distinct CDR3 sequences in the sample, roughly 95% were seen once. What was sequenced was CD4+ T cells from PBMCs. The source is a human donor with multiple sclerosis. Both conserved end residues are part of each CDR3. A D gene is named only where the DNA matches it firmly. Size is stated for part of the rows, as once, few or many counts, or as a class when the clone is expanded.

abundance	v_gene	j_gene	d_gene	CDR3nt	CDR3aa
NA	TRBV25-1	TRBJ2-2	NA	TGTGCCAGCAAGCGCAACACCGGGGAGCTGTTTTTT	CASKRNTGELFF
once	TRBV30	TRBJ1-6	TRBD1	TGTGCCTGTGACAGGGTCGAAAATTCACCCCTCCACTTT	CACDRVENSPLHF
NA	TRBV25-1	TRBJ2-6	NA	TGTGCCAGCACCCGAGGGGCCAACGTCCTGACTTTC	CASTRGANVLTF
few	TRBV20-1	TRBJ1-1	TRBD1	TGCAGTGCCAGAAGTGGGACAGCCCTTTTCAACACTGAAGCTTTCTTT	CSARSGTALFNTEAFF
NA	TRBV19	TRBJ1-5	NA	TGTGCCAGTGCAGACAGGAATCAGCCCCAGCATTTT	CASADRNQPQHF
NA	TRBV20-1	TRBJ1-2	TRBD1	TGCAGTGCTAGAGAACCCGGGACAGGGCTCTATGGCTACACCTTC	CSAREPGTGLYGYTF
NA	TRBV7-9	TRBJ2-7	NA	TGTGCCAGCAGCTCCCCAGAGGGCTACGAGCAGTACTTC	CASSSPEGYEQYF
NA	TRBV29-1	TRBJ2-3	NA	TGCAGCGTTGCCGTCACAGGGTCGCCAGATACGCAGTATTTT	CSVAVTGSPDTQYF
NA	TRBV3-1	TRBJ2-7	TRBD1	TGTGCCAGCAGCTCCCTGGTGGGACAGGGGTTTTCGGGGCAGTACTTC	CASSSLVGQGFSGQYF
once	TRBV9	TRBJ1-5	NA	TGTGCCAGTCGTACCCGATGTCGGGGAAGCAATCAGCCCCAGCATTTT	CASRTRCRGSNQPQHF
NA	TRBV14	TRBJ2-7	NA	TGTGCCAGCAGCCCCTTACAGGGCACCGTATACGAGCAGTACTTC	CASSPLQGTVYEQYF
NA	TRBV12-3/TRBV12-4	TRBJ1-1	NA	TGTGCCAGCAGCAATGCTGTTGGAGCGACGAACACTGAAGCTTTCTTT	CASSNAVGATNTEAFF
NA	TRBV29-1	TRBJ1-1	NA	TGCAGCGTTGAGGTAATATCGGGGTTGGCTGAAGCTTTCTTT	CSVEVISGLAEAFF
NA	TRBV5-1	TRBJ2-6	NA	TGCGCCAGCAGCTTGGGACTGATCTCTGGGGCCAACGTCCTGACTTTC	CASSLGLISGANVLTF
once	TRBV30	TRBJ1-1	NA	TGTGCCTGGAGTGTGTGGGGGATGAACACTGAAGCTTTCTTT	CAWSVWGMNTEAFF
NA	TRBV20-1	TRBJ1-2	NA	TGCAGTGCTCCGGTAGGGGGGAACTATGGCTACACCTTC	CSAPVGGNYGYTF
NA	TRBV7-2	TRBJ2-7	NA	TGTGCCAGCAGCTTAGGACGGTTTTCCCACGAGCAGTACTTC	CASSLGRFSHEQYF
NA	TRBV20-1	TRBJ2-1	TRBD2	TGCAGTGCTGGTAGCGGGCACCCCTACAATGAGCAGTTCTTC	CSAGSGHPYNEQFF
NA	TRBV18	TRBJ2-1	NA	TGTGCCAGCTCAGCCCATGAGCAGTTCTTC	CASSAHEQFF
NA	TRBV4-1	TRBJ2-7	NA	TGCGCCAGCAGCCCCTATCCTCCCTCCTACGAGCAGTACTTC	CASSPYPPSYEQYF
NA	TRBV29-1	TRBJ1-2	NA	TGCAGCGTTGTGGAGGCTCTCTATGGCTACACCTTC	CSVVEALYGYTF
NA	TRBV27	TRBJ1-5	NA	TGTGCCAGCAGTCGCCGGGACGGATACAATCAGCCCCAGCATTTT	CASSRRDGYNQPQHF
NA	TRBV4-1	TRBJ2-7	NA	TGCGCCAGCAGCCAAGTCGCACAGGTATACGAGCAGTACTTC	CASSQVAQVYEQYF
NA	TRBV23-1	TRBJ1-5	NA	TGCGCCAGCCTGAAAAGGACAGATTATAGCAATCAGCCCCAGCATTTT	CASLKRTDYSNQPQHF
NA	TRBV29-1	TRBJ2-3	NA	TGCAGCGTTGACTTCGGAAGGGGAACAGATACGCAGTATTTT	CSVDFGRGTDTQYF
NA	TRBV19	TRBJ2-1	NA	TGTGCCAGTAGCCTAATGGAGGGGCTAGGATACAATGAGCAGTTCTTC	CASSLMEGLGYNEQFF
NA	TRBV29-1	TRBJ1-4	NA	TGCAGCTCACAGGGTAGAGGCGAAAAACTGTTTTTT	CSSQGRGEKLFF
NA	TRBV3-1	TRBJ2-7	NA	TGTGCCAGCAGCCCGGCGAGGGCCAGCTCCTACGAGCAGTACTTC	CASSPARASSYEQYF
NA	TRBV5-1	TRBJ2-1	NA	TGCGCCAGCAGCTTGTCTGTCAGCTACAATGAGCAGTTCTTC	CASSLSVSYNEQFF
NA	TRBV11-2	TRBJ2-5	NA	TGTGCCAGCAGCCCCGCGGGACAGCCGGCCGAGACCCAGTACTTC	CASSPAGQPAETQYF
NA	TRBV7-2	TRBJ2-2	NA	TGTGCCAGCAGCCCGCCAAAGATTCTGGTTGCCGCTCCCGGGGAGCTGTTTTTT	CASSPPKILVAAPGELFF
NA	TRBV19	TRBJ2-6	NA	TGTGCCAGTAGTATAATACAGGGCTCTGGGGCCAACGTCCTGACTTTC	CASSIIQGSGANVLTF
NA	TRBV27	TRBJ2-7	NA	TGTGCCAGCAGTTCTAACGCCCCCTACGAGCAGTACTTC	CASSSNAPYEQYF
NA	TRBV11-1	TRBJ2-1	NA	TGTGCCAGCAGCTCTCAGGGAAGGGGCTACAATGAGCAGTTCTTC	CASSSQGRGYNEQFF
NA	TRBV9	TRBJ1-6	NA	TGTGCCAGCAGCGTAGTCCAGGTTGGCTCACCCCTCCACTTT	CASSVVQVGSPLHF
NA	TRBV20-1	TRBJ2-1	TRBD1	TGCAGTGCCCTAACGGACAGGGGGCGGAATGAGCAGTTCTTC	CSALTDRGRNEQFF
NA	TRBV9	TRBJ2-7	NA	TGTGCCAGCAGCACTACCTGGGGATTGACCTACGAGCAGTACTTC	CASSTTWGLTYEQYF